This T cell receptor beta chain emerged from a study of blood T cell repertoires in COVID-19. Whole-study context: Sites in the United States, Italy and Spain provided acute and convalescent COVID-19 samples.

Profiled with immunoSEQ multiplex PCR; TCRdb holds only in-frame clones, not every one. Among roughly 330,000 clones listed, 70% to 90% were seen once. Cohort placement rested on clinical history that participants reported themselves. Two negative PCRs, clearance, or symptom resolution had been documented for recovered Cohort 3 donors. Material for sequencing was PBMCs or T cells enriched from blood (not recorded which). This clonotype originated in a woman aged 18-29 years who had recovered from COVID-19.

CDR3 DNA sequence: TGTGCCAGCAGCGGAACCGGGACTAGCGTGGAGACCCAGTACTTC. Translating it yields CASSGTGTSVETQYF. The chain is built from TRBV9 and TRBJ2-5; 10 bases are a match to TRBD2. The CDR3 contains 15 residues. Germline loops: CDR1 SGDLS, CDR2 YYNGEE. Trimming at V came to 3 bases and at J to 5 bases, leaving 7 bases not matched to a gene.